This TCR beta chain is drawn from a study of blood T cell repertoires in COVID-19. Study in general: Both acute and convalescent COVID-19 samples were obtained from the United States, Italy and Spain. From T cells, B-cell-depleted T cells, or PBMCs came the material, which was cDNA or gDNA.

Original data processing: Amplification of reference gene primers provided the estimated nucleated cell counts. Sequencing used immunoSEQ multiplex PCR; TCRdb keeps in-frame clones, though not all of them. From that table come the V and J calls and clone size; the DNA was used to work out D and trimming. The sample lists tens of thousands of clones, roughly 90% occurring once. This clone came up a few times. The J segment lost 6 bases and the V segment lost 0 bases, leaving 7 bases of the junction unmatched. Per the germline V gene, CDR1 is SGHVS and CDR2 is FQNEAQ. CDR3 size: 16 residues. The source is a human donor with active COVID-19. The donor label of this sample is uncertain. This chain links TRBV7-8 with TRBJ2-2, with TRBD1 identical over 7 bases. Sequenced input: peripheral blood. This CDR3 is CASSLATGTPPGELFF. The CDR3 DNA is TGTGCCAGCAGCTTAGCGACAGGGACCCCACCCGGGGAGCTGTTTTTT.